One sample yielded the 17 T cell receptor beta chains listed below, sequenced in a study of blood T cell repertoires in COVID-19. The repertoire was sequenced with immunoSEQ multiplex PCR; TCRdb's copy has only in-frame clones and lacks some. In the table there are approximately 150,000 clones, around 82% of which are singletons. The sequencing input was peripheral blood. These TCRs come from a woman aged 50 to 60 with acute or convalescent COVID-19.

The V gene is TRBV6-5, the J gene TRBJ2-1; TRBD2 is a possible D gene (5 bases). CDR1 MNHEY and CDR2 SVGAGI come from the germline V gene. CDR3 size: 14 residues. V lost 0 bases and J lost 9, with 12 bases in between. The CDR3 DNA reads TGTGCCAGCAGTTACTCGGCGGGTCTCGGTGAGCAGTTCTTC. This encodes CASSYSAGLGEQFF.

V usage is TRBV6-5 and J usage is TRBJ1-2; D is possibly TRBD1 (5 bases). The V gene's germline CDR1 is MNHEY and CDR2 SVGAGI. Trimming stripped 7 bases from V and 3 bases from J, with 12 bases between. The CDR3 is 13 amino acids. The DNA for the CDR3 is TGTGCCAGCAACCCAGGGTCGGACTATGGCTACACCTTC. It codes for CASNPGSDYGYTF.

This chain links TRBV25-1 with TRBJ2-7; weak D call: TRBD2 (5 bases). Germline V lookup: CDR1 MGHDK, CDR2 SYGVNS. The CDR3 has 11 residues. The V gene lost 2 bases and the J gene lost 12 bases, with 11 bases spanning the gap. The CDR3 protein is CASSEGGRVYF. The CDR3 coding sequence is TGTGCCAGCAGTGAAGGAGGTCGTGTGTACTTC.

This clone was picked up many times. This rearrangement joins TRBV9 to TRBJ1-5; 10 bases line up with TRBD1. The V segment lost 4 bases and the J segment 11 bases; nucleotides outside the gene matches: 12. The germline V gene has CDR1 SGDLS and CDR2 YYNGEE. The CDR3 sequence is 15 residues long. The CDR3 region is CASSPGTGESATQHF. CDR3 coding DNA: TGTGCCAGCAGCCCCGGGACAGGGGAGAGCGCGACCCAGCATTTT. Based on the CDR3 plus reference TRBV9 and TRBJ1-5, the full variable domain is DSGVTQTPKHLITATGQRVTLRCSPRSGDLSVYWYQQSLDQGLQFLIQYYNGEERAKGNILERFSAQQFPDLHSELNLSSLELGDSALYFCASSPGTGESATQHFGDGTRLSIL.

This chain joins TRBV5-1 and TRBJ2-1; unclear D gene. The germline V gene has CDR1 SGHRS and CDR2 YFSETQ. The CDR3 length is 14 residues. V was pared by 5 bases and J by 6 bases, with 15 bases between. Here the CDR3 reads CASRFELPSNEQFF. The CDR3 DNA is TGCGCCAGCAGGTTCGAGCTGCCGAGCAATGAGCAGTTCTTC. Together with reference TRBV5-1 and TRBJ2-1, the CDR3 gives the full variable domain: KAGVTQTPRYLIKTRGQQVTLSCSPISGHRSVSWYQQTPGQGLQFLFEYFSETQRNKGNFPGRFSGRQFSNSRSEMNVSTLELGDSALYLCASRFELPSNEQFFGPGTRLTVL.

This chain links TRBV19 with TRBJ1-6; 10 bases align to TRBD1. The germline V gene has CDR1 LNHDA and CDR2 SQIVND (reference sequence). This CDR3 has 17 amino acids. The V and J ends lost 5 bases and 7 bases, in that order; junction bases with no gene match: 11. The CDR3 DNA follows: TGTGCCAGTAGTCCAACCTCGGGACAGGGGTGGAATTCACCCCTCCACTTT. It encodes CASSPTSGQGWNSPLHF. The complete variable domain, with remaining parts taken from reference TRBV19 and TRBJ1-6, reads DGGITQSPKYLFRKEGQNVTLSCEQNLNHDAMYWYRQDPGQGLRLIYYSQIVNDFQKGDIAEGYSVSREKKESFPLTVTSAQKNPTAFYLCASSPTSGQGWNSPLHFGNGTRLTVT.

The V gene is TRBV24-1, the J gene TRBJ1-5, with D hard to call. V lost 1 base and J lost 6, with 6 bases in between. The CDR3 contains 13 residues. Germline CDR1 reads KGHDR; CDR2 reads SFDVKD. CDR3 sequence: CATSDFGVQPQHF. CDR3 bases: TGTGCCACCAGTGATTTCGGAGTTCAGCCCCAGCATTTT.

This clone was picked up a small number of times. This chain connects TRBV3-1 (or the pseudogene TRBV3-2) to TRBJ2-7; possible D gene TRBD1, 5 bases. Trimming cost V 1 base and J 3 bases, with 13 bases left between them. Germline V gene data show CDR1 as LGHDT and CDR2 as YNNKEL (reference sequence). The CDR3 contains 15 residues. The CDR3 region has the DNA TGTGCCAGCAGCCAAGGGGCTGGGGCCGGCTACGAGCAGTACTTC. It encodes CASSQGAGAGYEQYF.

The rearrangement links TRBV6-2 or TRBV6-3 to TRBJ1-2, with 10 bases lining up with TRBD1. Losses at the gene ends were 7 bases for V and 3 bases for J; bases not matched to a gene: 8. Germline V gives CDR1 MNHEY, CDR2 SVGEGT. This CDR3 has 15 residues. CDR3 sequence: CASIPRDRGHYGYTF. CDR3 bases: TGTGCCAGCATCCCCCGGGACAGGGGACACTATGGCTACACCTTC.

This rearrangement joins TRBV7-2 to TRBJ1-2; D is unclear. There are 12 residues in the CDR3. Germline values: CDR1 SGHTA, CDR2 FQGNSA. The ends were cut back, 4 bases at V and 8 bases at J, with 11 bases in the middle. As DNA, the CDR3 is TGTGCCAGCAGCTCCGTTGTTCAGGGCTACACCTTC. This translates into CASSSVVQGYTF. Complete variable domain (other parts from reference TRBV7-2 and TRBJ1-2): GAGVSQSPSNKVTEKGKDVELRCDPISGHTALYWYRQSLGQGLEFLIYFQGNSAPDKSGLPSDRFSAERTGGSVSTLTIQRTQQEDSAVYLCASSSVVQGYTFGSGTRLTVV.

V is TRBV5-1 and J is TRBJ1-1, with 8 positions matching TRBD1. The CDR3 length is 14 residues. V dropped 4 bases and J dropped 1; count of bases not matched to a gene: 3. In germline, CDR1 is SGHRS, CDR2 YFSETQ. CDR3 DNA: TGCGCCAGCAGCCCAGGGGGCCCGAACACTGAAGCTTTCTTT. Protein sequence: CASSPGGPNTEAFF.

The chain recombines TRBV7-2 with TRBJ2-7; D uncertain. CDR1 SGHTA and CDR2 FQGNSA come from the germline V gene. Trimming took 2 bases from V and 2 from J, leaving 13 bases between them. This CDR3 has 15 amino acids. CDR3 residues: CASSLILDGTYEQYF. DNA for the CDR3: TGTGCCAGCAGCTTAATTCTAGACGGAACCTACGAGCAGTACTTC.

V is TRBV11-1 and J is TRBJ2-7, with 7 nucleotides matching TRBD1. This CDR3 is built from 14 residues. Trimming took 8 bases from V and 0 from J; bases not matched to a gene: 7. CDR1 is SGHAT, CDR2 FQDESV, per germline (reference sequence). DNA of the CDR3: TGTGCCAGCGCCGGACAGGAGAGCTCCTACGAGCAGTACTTC. Protein sequence: CASAGQESSYEQYF.

The gene calls are TRBV10-3 and TRBJ2-2; D remains unclear. This CDR3 has 15 residues. Germline-derived CDR1 and CDR2 are ENHRY and SYGVKD. The V end was cut by 6 bases, the J end by 0 bases, with 11 bases between. The CDR3 protein is CAISQSTSNTGELFF. The CDR3 region has the DNA TGTGCCATCAGCCAGTCGACATCGAACACCGGGGAGCTGTTTTTT.

The rearrangement uses TRBV2 and TRBJ1-2; 7 bases are a match to TRBD1. There are 16 residues in the CDR3. Germline trimming cut 5 bases from V and 3 bases from J; bases unmatched to any gene: 12. Germline V gene sequence: CDR1 SNHLY, CDR2 FYNNEI. The CDR3 DNA sequence: TGTGCCAGCAGTCCTCTTTTGGCAGGGGGAGACTATGGCTACACCTTC. It encodes CASSPLLAGGDYGYTF.

The chain has TRBV10-3 and TRBJ1-2, with 9 bases identical to TRBD1. The CDR3 loop spans 11 amino acids. CDR1 ENHRY and CDR2 SYGVKD come from the germline V gene. Unmatched junction bases numbered 0, after V lost 9 bases and J lost 4 bases. The chain's CDR3 is CAIQGAYGYTF. The CDR3 DNA reads TGTGCCATACAGGGGGCCTATGGCTACACCTTC.

The sample holds one count of this clone. This chain connects TRBV9 to TRBJ1-1; D gene uncertain. CDR3 size: 14 residues. Per germline, CDR1 SGDLS and CDR2 YYNGEE. Trimming cost V 3 bases and J 8 bases, with 17 bases left between them. The CDR3 DNA reads TGTGCCAGCAGCGCCATTGGGGAGGTCCCAGAAGCTTTCTTT. Its protein is CASSAIGEVPEAFF.